The rows below give T cell receptor beta chains drawn from one sample of a study of blood T cell repertoires in COVID-19. TCRdb's table, derived via immunoSEQ multiplex PCR, lists solely in-frame clones and lacks some. The table records about 210,000 clones, about 83% of them present only once. What was sequenced was peripheral blood. These TCRs come from a woman aged 45-65 years with active or convalescent COVID-19. CDR3s include the opening cysteine and the closing phenylalanine or tryptophan. A D gene is named only where the DNA matches it firmly. For some rows the clone size is stated as once, few or many, or as a class when expanded; others skip it.

size	D	J	V	length	DNA	CDR3
NA	NA	TRBJ1-5	TRBV6-8	13	TGTGCCAGCCGCGTCGTCCACGGTCAGCCCCAGCATTTT	CASRVVHGQPQHF
NA	NA	TRBJ2-7	TRBV5-1	15	TGCGCCAGCAGCTTAGTCGAGGACATGACCTACGAGCAGTACTTC	CASSLVEDMTYEQYF
NA	TRBD1	TRBJ2-5	TRBV2	13	TGTGCCAGCAGGACAGGGGTTGAAGAGACCCAGTACTTC	CASRTGVEETQYF
NA	NA	TRBJ1-3	TRBV5-6	16	TGTGCCAGCAGCTTTGGATTCCGGGGATCGGGAAACACCATATATTTT	CASSFGFRGSGNTIYF
once	NA	TRBJ1-6	TRBV19	14	TGTGCCAGTAGTAGATCCGGGGATCCTTCACCCCTCCACTTT	CASSRSGDPSPLHF
NA	NA	TRBJ1-5	TRBV10-3	13	TGTGCCACCTCTCACGAGGTGTTGCAGCCCCAGCATTTT	CATSHEVLQPQHF
NA	NA	TRBJ1-2	TRBV3-1/TRBV3-2	14	TGTGCCAGCAGCCAAGGGGACGGGGGGCATGGAGGCACCTTC	CASSQGDGGHGGTF
NA	TRBD2	TRBJ2-7	TRBV27	16	TGTGCCAGCAGTTCTACCCGGGAGGGACTATTCTACGAGCAGTACTTC	CASSSTREGLFYEQYF
NA	NA	TRBJ2-2	TRBV19	15	TGTGCCAGTAGTATCGGGCAGGGCGCCACCGGGGAGCTGTTTTTT	CASSIGQGATGELFF
NA	TRBD1	TRBJ1-5	TRBV19	16	TGTGCCAGTAGTCCCGGGACAGGGAATAGCAATCAGCCCCAGCATTTT	CASSPGTGNSNQPQHF
many	TRBD2	TRBJ2-1	TRBV27	14	TGTGCCAGCAGGACGCCACTAGCGGACAATGAGCAGTTCTTC	CASRTPLADNEQFF
NA	TRBD1	TRBJ1-2	TRBV7-9	17	TGTGCCAGCAGTTTGTCACCTGGGACAGGGGGCGCGTATGGCTACACCTTC	CASSLSPGTGGAYGYTF
NA	TRBD2	TRBJ2-5	TRBV24-1	14	TGTGCCACCAGGGATAGCGGGAGTGGAGAGACCCAGTACTTC	CATRDSGSGETQYF
NA	TRBD2	TRBJ2-1	TRBV30	15	TGTGCCTGGAGTTTTAGCGGGGGATCCTACAATGAGCAGTTCTTC	CAWSFSGGSYNEQFF
NA	TRBD2	TRBJ2-1	TRBV7-9	14	TGTGCCAGCAGTTCGGCGGCGGGGGGAAATGAGCAGTTCTTC	CASSSAAGGNEQFF
NA	NA	TRBJ1-5	TRBV24-1	14	TGTGCCACCAGCCGGGACTCTCTTGTCGGGCCCCAGCATTTT	CATSRDSLVGPQHF
NA	TRBD1	TRBJ1-2	TRBV5-7	17	TGTGCCAGCAGCTTGGCCCCACTAGACAGGGACTTCAGTGGCTACACCTTC	CASSLAPLDRDFSGYTF
NA	TRBD1	TRBJ1-4	TRBV28	13	TGTGCCGTCACAGGGGGCGCGGGTGAAAAACTGTTTTTT	CAVTGGAGEKLFF
NA	TRBD2	TRBJ2-1	TRBV7-3	15	TGTGCCAGCAGCTTAAGGGGACTAGTGGGGACTGAGCAGTTCTTC	CASSLRGLVGTEQFF
NA	NA	TRBJ1-3	TRBV5-1	14	TGCGCCAGCAGCTCGACATACCCTGGAAACACCATATATTTT	CASSSTYPGNTIYF
NA	TRBD1	TRBJ2-5	TRBV9	15	TGTGCCAGCACCGTGGGGGACAGGAGCCAAGAGACCCAGTACTTC	CASTVGDRSQETQYF
NA	NA	TRBJ2-7	TRBV29-1	14	TGCAGCGTTGGGATTAGCGGAAACTCCTACGAGCAGTACTTC	CSVGISGNSYEQYF
NA	NA	TRBJ2-6	TRBV10-3	16	TGTGCCATCAGTTATTCAGTGAACTCTGGGGCCAACGTCCTGACTTTC	CAISYSVNSGANVLTF
NA	TRBD1	TRBJ1-2	TRBV12-3/TRBV12-4	13	TGTGCCAGCAGTTTGGACAGGGGAAGTGGCTACACCTTC	CASSLDRGSGYTF
NA	NA	TRBJ1-3	TRBV7-8	16	TGTGCCAGCAGCTTAGCCCGATTCGGGGTCGGAAACACCATATATTTT	CASSLARFGVGNTIYF
NA	TRBD2	TRBJ2-7	TRBV9	15	TGTGCCAGCAGCACCGGCCCCACCCGACTAGCGGCGCAGTACTTC	CASSTGPTRLAAQYF
NA	NA	TRBJ2-1	TRBV28	12	TGTGCCAGCATACGGTGGTCCGGTGAGCAGTTCTTC	CASIRWSGEQFF
few	NA	TRBJ1-2	TRBV7-8	17	TGTGCCAGCAGCTTAGCGGGCAGGGTGAATCGTAACTATGGCTACACCTTC	CASSLAGRVNRNYGYTF
NA	NA	TRBJ1-5	TRBV19	16	TGTGCCAGTAGTTCGCAGGGGTTAGGTGGGAATCAGCCCCAGCATTTT	CASSSQGLGGNQPQHF
few	NA	TRBJ1-1	TRBV7-9	14	TGTGCCAGCAGTCCCGACGGGGAACTCACTGAAGCTTTCTTT	CASSPDGELTEAFF
NA	TRBD1	TRBJ1-1	TRBV5-4	15	TGTGCCAGCAGCTCGGGACAGGGCTGGCGTACTGAAGCTTTCTTT	CASSSGQGWRTEAFF
NA	NA	TRBJ2-1	TRBV11-2	11	TGTGCCAGCAGCCTCGTCGATGAGCAGTTCTTC	CASSLVDEQFF
NA	NA	TRBJ2-1	TRBV28	16	TGTGCCAGCAGTTTGGGAGGACTCCCACCAAACAATGAGCAGTTCTTC	CASSLGGLPPNNEQFF
NA	NA	TRBJ2-1	TRBV6-5	14	TGTGCCAGCAGCCAAGGGGAATCCTACAATGAGCAGTTCTTC	CASSQGESYNEQFF
NA	NA	TRBJ1-4	TRBV10-3	15	TGTGCCATCAGTGTTGCGGCAGGGGCGAATGAAAAACTGTTTTTT	CAISVAAGANEKLFF
few	NA	TRBJ1-1	TRBV6-5	14	TGTGCCAGCAGTTATGAGAACAGGAACACTGAAGCTTTCTTT	CASSYENRNTEAFF
NA	NA	TRBJ1-1	TRBV10-1	12	TGCGCCAGCAGTGAAGGCGGGACTGAAGCTTTCTTT	CASSEGGTEAFF
NA	TRBD1	TRBJ2-7	TRBV2	14	TGTGCCAGCGGTCGGGACAGGGCCTCCTACGAGCAGTACTTC	CASGRDRASYEQYF
NA	NA	TRBJ1-5	TRBV3-1/TRBV3-2	15	TGTGCCAGCAGCCAGGGAGGGACAATTAATCAGCCCCAGCATTTT	CASSQGGTINQPQHF
NA	NA	TRBJ1-6	TRBV11-2	14	TGTGCCAGCAGCTTAGAACCTTCGGGTTCACCCCTCCACTTT	CASSLEPSGSPLHF
NA	NA	TRBJ2-3	TRBV29-1	15	TGCAGCGTTGAAGATCTTGGGCCCCTCGCAGATACGCAGTATTTT	CSVEDLGPLADTQYF
NA	TRBD1	TRBJ1-5	TRBV2	15	TGTGCCAGCAGCGGCGGGACAGCTTTCAATCAGCCCCAGCATTTT	CASSGGTAFNQPQHF
NA	TRBD1	TRBJ2-1	TRBV2	12	TGTGCCAGCAGCCGGACAGGGGGGCTTCAGTTCTTC	CASSRTGGLQFF
many	TRBD1	TRBJ1-1	TRBV15	15	TGTGCCACCAGCAGACTCGACAGGGGGCCCACTGAAGCTTTCTTT	CATSRLDRGPTEAFF
NA	TRBD2	TRBJ2-3	TRBV18	15	TGTGCCAGCTCACGGCCTAGCGGGGGCACAGATACGCAGTATTTT	CASSRPSGGTDTQYF
NA	NA	TRBJ2-3	TRBV5-6	14	TGTGCCAGCAGCTTGAAGACAAGCACAGATACGCAGTATTTT	CASSLKTSTDTQYF
NA	NA	TRBJ1-5	TRBV4-1	15	TGCGCCAGCAGCCAAGACCCAGGCGACCGCCAGCCCCAGCATTTT	CASSQDPGDRQPQHF
NA	NA	TRBJ1-2	TRBV13	12	TGTGCCAGCAGCTCGGGGGGGTATGGCTACACCTTC	CASSSGGYGYTF
NA	NA	TRBJ1-2	TRBV4-1	14	TGCGCCAGCAGCCACCTACAGGGATCCGAGGGCTACACCTTC	CASSHLQGSEGYTF
NA	NA	TRBJ2-4	TRBV6-5	14	TGTGCCAGCAGCCTTCTCCCAGCCAAAAACATTCAGTACTTC	CASSLLPAKNIQYF
few	TRBD1	TRBJ2-5	TRBV5-1	13	TGCGCCAGCAGCTTGGGACAGGGAGAGACCCAGTACTTC	CASSLGQGETQYF
NA	TRBD1	TRBJ1-1	TRBV5-1	17	TGCGCCAGCAGCCCGGGGACCGGGACAGGGGACCGGGCTGAAGCTTTCTTT	CASSPGTGTGDRAEAFF
NA	TRBD1	TRBJ1-1	TRBV19	15	TGTGCCAGTAGTCACCATTACAGGGGGCGGACTGAAGCTTTCTTT	CASSHHYRGRTEAFF
once	NA	TRBJ2-7	TRBV18	16	TGTGCCAGCTCACCTCTTTTGGCTGGGCCAACCTACGAGCAGTACTTC	CASSPLLAGPTYEQYF
NA	TRBD1	TRBJ1-6	TRBV5-1	14	TGCGCCAGCAGCCGGACAGGGAAGGATTCACCCCTCCACTTT	CASSRTGKDSPLHF
NA	TRBD1	TRBJ2-1	TRBV28	15	TGTGCCAGCAGTTTAATACAGGGGAGCTACAATGAGCAGTTCTTC	CASSLIQGSYNEQFF
NA	NA	TRBJ1-5	TRBV18	16	TGTGCCAGCTCACCAGAGCAGGGCCGTCGGGATCAGCCCCAGCATTTT	CASSPEQGRRDQPQHF